This passage covers 9 T cell receptor beta chains from one sample sequenced in a study of T cell responses to AZD1222 COVID-19 vaccine. Some clones are missing from TCRdb's copy, which holds only in-frame ones; the method was immunoSEQ multiplex PCR. Altogether some 130,000 clones are present, roughly 93% being singletons, with the ten largest covering about 6.7%. This material consisted of peripheral blood, taken 28 days after the second AZD1222 dose. The receptors originated from an adult who received the AZD1222 COVID-19 vaccine.

V gene TRBV28 combines with J gene TRBJ2-5; the D gene is possibly TRBD2 (5 bases). The CDR3 is 15 residues long. Germline V CDR1 and CDR2: MDHEN, SYDVKM. V was cut by 6 bases and J by 5 bases, with 19 bases left in between. The CDR3 region is CASSQFVGDGETQYF. In DNA form, the CDR3 reads TGTGCCAGCAGCCAATTTGTCGGGGATGGGGAGACCCAGTACTTC.

The chain uses TRBV5-8 and TRBJ1-5; tentatively, D is TRBD1 (5 bases). The CDR3 has 13 amino acids. V lost 5 bases and J lost 9, with 15 bases in between. Germline V gene lookup returns CDR1 SGHTS and CDR2 YDEGEE. In DNA, the CDR3 is TGTGCCAGCAGTATTATGGGACCCGGGCCCCAGCATTTT. Translating gives CASSIMGPGPQHF.

The chain has TRBV6-5 and TRBJ1-6; no reliable D call. V was shortened by 2 bases and J by 7 bases, with 12 bases between the two germline ends. The CDR3 consists of 15 residues. Germline V CDR1 and CDR2: MNHEY, SVGAGI. Here the CDR3 reads CASSYTGFPNSPLHF. DNA of the CDR3: TGTGCCAGCAGTTACACGGGCTTCCCAAATTCACCCCTCCACTTT.

The chain employs TRBV29-1 and TRBJ1-4, with 9 bases aligning to TRBD1. CDR1 is SQVTM, CDR2 ANQGSEA, per germline. The CDR3 contains 14 residues. With 6 bases clipped from V and 7 bases from J, the junction kept 9 bases outside the gene matches. CDR3 loop: CSVFETGGFEKLFF. DNA of the CDR3: TGCAGCGTCTTCGAGACAGGGGGATTTGAAAAACTGTTTTTT.

The chain carries TRBV4-3 and TRBJ2-2; 9 positions agree with TRBD1. Germline trimming cut 2 bases from V and 6 bases from J; bases unmatched to any gene: 13. This CDR3 is 18 amino acids long. CDR1 is LGHNA, CDR2 YSLEER, per germline. CDR3 bases: TGCGCCAGCAGCCAACAACAGGGGGCTTATTATCTTTCCGGGGAGCTGTTTTTT. Amino acid sequence: CASSQQQGAYYLSGELFF.

CDR3 sequence: CASSQDLRDSYEQYF. The DNA for the CDR3 is TGTGCCAGCAGCCAAGATCTACGAGACAGCTACGAGCAGTACTTC. This rearrangement joins TRBV3-1 (or the pseudogene TRBV3-2) to TRBJ2-7; D perhaps matches TRBD1 (5 bases). Germline lookup yields CDR1 LGHDT and CDR2 YNNKEL (reference sequence). Trimming left V 0 bases short and J 3 bases short, with 12 bases between. The CDR3 has 15 amino acids.

The CDR3 is CASSLGGAGTGELFF. CDR3 coding DNA: TGTGCCAGCAGTTTGGGGGGGGCCGGCACCGGGGAGCTGTTTTTT. The chain couples TRBV28 to TRBJ2-2; a weak D match, TRBD2 (7 bases). Germline CDR1 reads MDHEN; CDR2 reads SYDVKM. CDR3 length equals 15 residues. V lost 3 bases and J lost 4, with 12 bases in between.

The chain links TRBV30 to TRBJ1-1; D is unresolved. Looked up from germline, CDR1 is GTSNPN and CDR2 is SVGIG (reference sequence). This CDR3 contains 11 residues. V dropped 2 bases and J dropped 10 bases, with 11 bases sitting between them. The CDR3 loop reads CAWSLQNGAFF. The CDR3 DNA reads TGTGCCTGGAGTTTACAGAACGGAGCTTTCTTT.

The chain is built from TRBV2 and TRBJ1-1; D unresolved. This CDR3 region has 14 residues. V was cut by 6 bases and J by 0 bases, with 11 bases left in between. Looked up from germline, CDR1 is SNHLY and CDR2 is FYNNEI. The CDR3 DNA follows: TGTGCCAGCAGGGGCCTAGGAATGAACACTGAAGCTTTCTTT. This codes for CASRGLGMNTEAFF.